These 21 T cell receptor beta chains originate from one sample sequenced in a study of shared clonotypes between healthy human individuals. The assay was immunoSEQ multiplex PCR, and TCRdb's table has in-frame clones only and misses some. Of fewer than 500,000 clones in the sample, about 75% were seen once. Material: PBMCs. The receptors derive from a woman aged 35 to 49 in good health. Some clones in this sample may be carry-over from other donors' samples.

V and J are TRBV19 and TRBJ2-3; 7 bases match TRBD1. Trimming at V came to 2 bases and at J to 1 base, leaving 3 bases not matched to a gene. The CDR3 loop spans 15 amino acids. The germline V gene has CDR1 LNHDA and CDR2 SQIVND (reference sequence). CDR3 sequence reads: CASSIRQGRTDTQYF. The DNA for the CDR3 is TGTGCCAGTAGTATACGACAGGGCCGCACAGATACGCAGTATTTT.

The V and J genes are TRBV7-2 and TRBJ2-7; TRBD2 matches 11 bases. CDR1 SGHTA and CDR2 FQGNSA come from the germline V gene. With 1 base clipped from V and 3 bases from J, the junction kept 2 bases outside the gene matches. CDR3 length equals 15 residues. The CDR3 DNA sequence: TGTGCCAGCAGCTTAGTAGCGGGAGGGATCTACGAGCAGTACTTC. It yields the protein CASSLVAGGIYEQYF. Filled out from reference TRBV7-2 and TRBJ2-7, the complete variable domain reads GAGVSQSPSNKVTEKGKDVELRCDPISGHTALYWYRQSLGQGLEFLIYFQGNSAPDKSGLPSDRFSAERTGGSVSTLTIQRTQQEDSAVYLCASSLVAGGIYEQYFGPGTRLTVT.

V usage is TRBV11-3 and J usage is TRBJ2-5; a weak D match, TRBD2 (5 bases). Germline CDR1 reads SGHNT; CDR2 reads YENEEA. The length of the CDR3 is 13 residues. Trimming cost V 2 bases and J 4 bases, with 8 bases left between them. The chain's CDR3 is CASSLREGETQYF. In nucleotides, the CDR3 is TGTGCCAGCAGCTTACGGGAAGGAGAGACCCAGTACTTC.

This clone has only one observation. The CDR3 loop is CASSSRSGMPGELFF. DNA of the CDR3: TGCGCCAGCAGCTCAAGGAGCGGGATGCCCGGGGAGCTGTTTTTT. This sequence joins TRBV4-1 and TRBJ2-2; 7 bases agree with TRBD2. V lost 5 bases to trimming and J lost 6 bases; unmatched junction nucleotides: 9. The CDR3 runs 15 residues. In germline, CDR1 is MGHRA, CDR2 YSYEKL.

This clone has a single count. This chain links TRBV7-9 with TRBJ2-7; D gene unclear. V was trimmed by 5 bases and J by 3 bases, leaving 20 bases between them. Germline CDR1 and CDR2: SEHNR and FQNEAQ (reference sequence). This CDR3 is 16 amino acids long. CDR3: CASSLIPTSRNYEQYF. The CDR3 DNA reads TGTGCCAGCAGCCTCATCCCGACCAGTCGGAACTACGAGCAGTACTTC. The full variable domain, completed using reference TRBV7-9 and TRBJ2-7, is DTGVSQNPRHKITKRGQNVTFRCDPISEHNRLYWYRQTLGQGPEFLTYFQNEAQLEKSRLLSDRFSAERPKGSFSTLEIQRTEQGDSAMYLCASSLIPTSRNYEQYFGPGTRLTVT.

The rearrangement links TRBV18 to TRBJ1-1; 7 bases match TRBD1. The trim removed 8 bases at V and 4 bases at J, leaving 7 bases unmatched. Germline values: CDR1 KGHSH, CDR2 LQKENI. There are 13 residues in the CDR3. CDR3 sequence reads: CASTSRDSTEAFF. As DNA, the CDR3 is TGTGCCAGCACCAGCAGGGACAGCACTGAAGCTTTCTTT.

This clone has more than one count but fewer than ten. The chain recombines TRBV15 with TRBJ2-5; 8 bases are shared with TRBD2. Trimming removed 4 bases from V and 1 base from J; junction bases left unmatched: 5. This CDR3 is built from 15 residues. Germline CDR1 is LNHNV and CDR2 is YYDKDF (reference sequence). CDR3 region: CATSIRRGVQETQYF. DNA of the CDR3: TGTGCCACCAGCATACGGCGGGGGGTCCAAGAGACCCAGTACTTC.

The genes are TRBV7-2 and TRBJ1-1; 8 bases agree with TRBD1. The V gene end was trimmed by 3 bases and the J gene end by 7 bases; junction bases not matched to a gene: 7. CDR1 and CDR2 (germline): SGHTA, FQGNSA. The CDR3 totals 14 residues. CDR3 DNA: TGTGCCAGCAGCTTCCGGAGAGGACAGGGTGAAGCTTTCTTT. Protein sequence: CASSFRRGQGEAFF. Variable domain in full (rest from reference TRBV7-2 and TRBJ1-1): GAGVSQSPSNKVTEKGKDVELRCDPISGHTALYWYRQSLGQGLEFLIYFQGNSAPDKSGLPSDRFSAERTGGSVSTLTIQRTQQEDSAVYLCASSFRRGQGEAFFGQGTRLTVV.

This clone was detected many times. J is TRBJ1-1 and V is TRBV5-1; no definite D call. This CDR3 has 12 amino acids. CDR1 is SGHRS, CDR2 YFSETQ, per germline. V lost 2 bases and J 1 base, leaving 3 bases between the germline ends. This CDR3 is CASSLQNTEAFF. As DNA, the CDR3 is TGCGCCAGCAGCTTACAGAACACTGAAGCTTTCTTT.

CDR3 bases: TGTGCCAGCAGCCCAACGACTAGCGGGAGAGACAATGAGCAGTTCTTC. Translated: CASSPTTSGRDNEQFF. The chain combines TRBV11-2 with TRBJ2-1; 12 bases are shared with TRBD2. This CDR3 region has 16 residues. CDR1 is SGHAT and CDR2 is FQNNGV in the germline V gene. J was trimmed by 5 bases and V by 5 bases; bases with no gene match: 7. Filled out from reference TRBV11-2 and TRBJ2-1, the complete variable domain reads EAGVAQSPRYKIIEKRQSVAFWCNPISGHATLYWYQQILGQGPKLLIQFQNNGVVDDSQLPKDRFSAERLKGVDSTLKIQPAKLEDSAVYLCASSPTTSGRDNEQFFGPGTRLTVL.

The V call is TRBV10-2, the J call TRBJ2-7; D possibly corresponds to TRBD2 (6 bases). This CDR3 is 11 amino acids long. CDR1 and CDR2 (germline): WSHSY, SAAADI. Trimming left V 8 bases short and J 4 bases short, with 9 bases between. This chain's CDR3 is CASGEVYEQYF. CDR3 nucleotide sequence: TGCGCCAGCGGGGAGGTTTACGAGCAGTACTTC.

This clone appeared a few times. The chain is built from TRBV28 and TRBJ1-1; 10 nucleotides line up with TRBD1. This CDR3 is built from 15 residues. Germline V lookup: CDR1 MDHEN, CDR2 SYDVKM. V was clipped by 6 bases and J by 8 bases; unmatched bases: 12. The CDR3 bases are TGTGCCAGCAGCCCAGGGGACAGGGGCAAATTAGAAGCTTTCTTT. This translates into CASSPGDRGKLEAFF. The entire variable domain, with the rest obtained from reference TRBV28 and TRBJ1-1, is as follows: DVKVTQSSRYLVKRTGEKVFLECVQDMDHENMFWYRQDPGLGLRLIYFSYDVKMKEKGDIPEGYSVSREKKERFSLILESASTNQTSMYLCASSPGDRGKLEAFFGQGTRLTVV.

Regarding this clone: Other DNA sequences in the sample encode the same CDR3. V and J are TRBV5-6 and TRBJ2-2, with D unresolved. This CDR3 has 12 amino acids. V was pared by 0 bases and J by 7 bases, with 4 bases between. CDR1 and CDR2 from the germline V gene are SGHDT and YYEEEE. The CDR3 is CASSLAGGELFF. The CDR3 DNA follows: TGTGCCAGCAGCTTGGCAGGCGGGGAGCTGTTTTTT.

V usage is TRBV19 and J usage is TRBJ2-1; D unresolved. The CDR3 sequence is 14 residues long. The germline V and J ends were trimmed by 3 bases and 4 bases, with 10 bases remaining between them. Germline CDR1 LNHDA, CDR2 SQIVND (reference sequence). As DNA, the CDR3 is TGTGCCAGTAGTATTCGCTTGGCATACAATGAGCAGTTCTTC. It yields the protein CASSIRLAYNEQFF.

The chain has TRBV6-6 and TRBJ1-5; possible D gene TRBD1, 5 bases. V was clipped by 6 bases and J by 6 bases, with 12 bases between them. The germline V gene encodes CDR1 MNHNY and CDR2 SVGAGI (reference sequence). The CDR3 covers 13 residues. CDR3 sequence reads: CASSRQQGQPQHF. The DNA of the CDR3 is TGTGCCAGCAGCCGACAGCAAGGTCAGCCCCAGCATTTT.

The CDR3 bases are TGCGCCAGCAGCCTTGGGACAGGGGATGATGGCTACACCTTC. Its translation is CASSLGTGDDGYTF. The V call is TRBV5-1, the J call TRBJ1-2; 10 positions match TRBD1. This CDR3 region has 14 residues. CDR1 is SGHRS, CDR2 YFSETQ, per germline. Losses at the gene ends were 4 bases for V and 6 bases for J; bases not matched to a gene: 6.

The DNA of the CDR3 is TGTGCCAGCAGTAGGACAGACCTTGGAAACACCATATATTTT. Residues: CASSRTDLGNTIYF. The V call is TRBV2, the J call TRBJ1-3, with a possible D match to TRBD1 (6 bases). Germline loops: CDR1 SNHLY, CDR2 FYNNEI. This CDR3 has 14 residues. V gave up 5 bases and J gave up 3 bases, with 11 bases separating them.

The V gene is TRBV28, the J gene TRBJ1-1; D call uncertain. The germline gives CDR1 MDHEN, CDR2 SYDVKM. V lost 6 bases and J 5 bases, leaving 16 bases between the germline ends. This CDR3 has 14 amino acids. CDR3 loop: CASSRIKVRTEAFF. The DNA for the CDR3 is TGTGCCAGCAGCAGAATCAAGGTACGGACTGAAGCTTTCTTT.

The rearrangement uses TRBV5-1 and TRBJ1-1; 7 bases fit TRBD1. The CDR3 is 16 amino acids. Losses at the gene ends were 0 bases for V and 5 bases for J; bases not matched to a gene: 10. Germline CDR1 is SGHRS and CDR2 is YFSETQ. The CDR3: CASSLGQGFGETEAFF. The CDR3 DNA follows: TGCGCCAGCAGCTTGGGACAGGGCTTCGGGGAGACTGAAGCTTTCTTT.

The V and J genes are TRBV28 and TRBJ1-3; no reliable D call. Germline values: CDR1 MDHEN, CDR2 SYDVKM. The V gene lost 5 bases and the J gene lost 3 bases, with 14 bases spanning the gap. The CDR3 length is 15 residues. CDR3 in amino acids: CASSPSLASGNTIYF. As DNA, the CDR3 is TGTGCCAGCAGTCCCTCACTGGCGAGTGGAAACACCATATATTTT.

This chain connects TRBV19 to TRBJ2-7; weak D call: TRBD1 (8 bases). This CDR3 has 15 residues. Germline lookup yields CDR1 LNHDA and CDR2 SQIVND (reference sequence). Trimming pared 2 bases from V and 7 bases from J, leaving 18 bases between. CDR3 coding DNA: TGTGCCAGTAGTATAAATGGACAGGGAGCGGGGGAGCAGTACTTC. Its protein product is CASSINGQGAGEQYF.